Below, 18 T cell receptor beta chains from the same sample are listed, as sequenced in a study of blood T cells in healthy people across ages. The second PCR ran roughly 7 to 12 cycles with a sample-barcoded 5' primer and J-beta primers. TCRdb re-derived calls from the 5' RACE reads in MiXCR, one entry per CDR3 protein. This sample carries around 1.7 million distinct CDR3 sequences, roughly 27% of them seen once, and the ten largest clones take 7.7%. What was sequenced was blood. The receptor source for this set is a young woman in good health.

This clonotype was observed many times. J is TRBJ2-7 and V is TRBV20-1, with TRBD1 matching over 8 bases. This CDR3 has 12 amino acids. Germline loops: CDR1 DFQATT, CDR2 SNEGSKA (reference sequence). Unmatched junction bases numbered 9, after V lost 5 bases and J lost 9 bases. CDR3 nucleotides: TGCAGTGCTGCTGGACAGGGAGCGGGGCAGTACTTC. Encoded protein: CSAAGQGAGQYF.

The J gene is TRBJ2-3, the V gene TRBV28; maybe TRBD1 (6 bases). CDR3 length equals 15 residues. From germline, CDR1 is MDHEN and CDR2 SYDVKM. The V and J ends lost 6 bases and 0 bases respectively, with 13 bases between them. CDR3 coding DNA: TGTGCCAGCAGATACCTACAGGGAAGCACAGATACGCAGTATTTT. The encoded protein is CASRYLQGSTDTQYF.

V usage is TRBV20-1 and J usage is TRBJ2-5; D ambiguous. Germline-derived CDR1 and CDR2 are DFQATT and SNEGSKA (reference sequence). Trimming removed 6 bases from V and 1 base from J, with 9 bases in between. CDR3 length: 12 residues. CDR3 sequence reads: CSAANLQETQYF. CDR3 nucleotides: TGCAGTGCCGCCAACCTCCAAGAGACCCAGTACTTC.

The chain joins TRBV7-2 to TRBJ2-4, with D hard to call. With the DNA end fitting TRBJ2-7 better, the J assignment may be wrong. The CDR3 runs 13 residues. Germline-derived CDR1 and CDR2 are SGHTA and FQGNSA. CDR3 protein: CASSSRADGEQYF. CDR3 in DNA: TGTGCCAGCAGCTCCCGGGCAGACGGCGAGCAGTACTTC.

V and J are TRBV7-2 and TRBJ2-1, with TRBD2 as a possible D gene (6 bases). This CDR3 region has 17 residues. V lost 4 bases to trimming and J lost 7 bases, with 23 bases between them. Germline V lookup: CDR1 SGHTA, CDR2 FQGNSA. Here the CDR3 reads CASSSSQNRRAGNEQFF. The CDR3, as DNA: TGTGCCAGCAGCTCGTCCCAGAACAGGAGGGCTGGAAATGAGCAGTTCTTC.

This clonotype occurred a few times. The chain couples TRBV20-1 to TRBJ2-1; TRBD2 aligns across 13 bases. The ends lost 5 bases at V and 12 bases at J; junction bases unmatched: 7. Per germline, CDR1 DFQATT and CDR2 SNEGSKA (reference sequence). This CDR3 has 13 amino acids. The DNA of the CDR3 is TGCAGTGCTGGGGGACTAGCGGGATTTTCGCAGTTCTTC. This translates into CSAGGLAGFSQFF.

This clonotype was seen only a few times. The rearrangement links TRBV5-1 to TRBJ2-4, with D possibly matching TRBD2 (6 bases). TRBJ2-7 matches the DNA end more closely, so the J call is doubtful. CDR3 length: 16 amino acids. Germline V gene data show CDR1 as SGHRS and CDR2 as YFSETQ. CDR3 sequence reads: CASSWGRGAMSYEQYF. Written as DNA, the CDR3 is TGCGCCAGCAGCTGGGGCCGCGGGGCGATGTCTTACGAGCAGTACTTC.

This clonotype has only a few counts. The chain employs TRBV12-3 or TRBV12-4 and TRBJ1-1; D may be TRBD1 (6 bases). V was trimmed by 3 bases and J by 7 bases, leaving 9 bases between them. The CDR3 totals 12 residues. Here the CDR3 DNA reads TGTGCCAGCAGTTTTTGGACAGTTGAAGCTTTCTTT. It codes for CASSFWTVEAFF.

In its sample, this clonotype was seen a few times. The chain is built from TRBV6-2 or TRBV6-3 and TRBJ2-3; TRBD2 matches at 8 bases. Trimming removed 5 bases from V and 6 bases from J; junction bases left unmatched: 7. The germline V gene encodes CDR1 MNHEY and CDR2 SVGEGT. CDR3 length: 14 residues. CDR3 nucleotide sequence: TGTGCCAGCAGTAAACCGGGAGGGGCCGATACGCAGTATTTT. Translated: CASSKPGGADTQYF.

This clonotype turned up a few times. This rearrangement joins TRBV28 to TRBJ2-5; D may be TRBD2 (5 bases). Germline V gene data show CDR1 as MDHEN and CDR2 as SYDVKM. CDR3 length: 16 amino acids. The V gene lost 5 bases and the J gene lost 5 bases, with 21 bases spanning the gap. The CDR3 is CASSGAGGAPGETQYF. CDR3 nucleotides: TGTGCCAGCAGTGGAGCCGGAGGCGCCCCGGGTGAGACCCAGTACTTC.

The J gene is TRBJ2-2, the V gene TRBV4-1, with 12 nucleotides matching TRBD2. In germline, CDR1 is MGHRA, CDR2 YSYEKL. V dropped 3 bases and J dropped 7; count of bases not matched to a gene: 9. The CDR3 consists of 17 residues. CDR3 coding DNA: TGCGCCAGCAGCCAGAAACTAGCGGGGGGCCATAGCGGGGAGCTGTTTTTT. This encodes CASSQKLAGGHSGELFF.

This chain joins TRBV7-2 and TRBJ2-3, with 7 bases identical to TRBD2. With V trimmed by 2 bases and J by 4 bases, 6 bases remained unmatched. This CDR3 region has 15 residues. Germline V gene data show CDR1 as SGHTA and CDR2 as FQGNSA. CDR3 sequence (DNA): TGTGCCAGCAGCTTAATCGGCGGGAGTCCAGATACGCAGTATTTT. Translating gives CASSLIGGSPDTQYF.

This clonotype has more than one count but fewer than ten. The chain employs TRBV5-1 and TRBJ2-7, with D tentatively TRBD2 (5 bases). This CDR3 comprises 16 residues. Deletions cut 0 bases from V and 2 bases from J, with 15 bases between. CDR1 is SGHRS, CDR2 YFSETQ, per germline. The CDR3 DNA is TGCGCCAGCAGCTTGGGGGGTCGAGGGATCGCCTACGAGCAGTACTTC. It yields the protein CASSLGGRGIAYEQYF.

This clonotype was seen more than once but under ten times. V gene TRBV15 combines with J gene TRBJ2-1; possible D gene TRBD2, 5 bases. In germline, CDR1 is LNHNV, CDR2 YYDKDF (reference sequence). The V end lost 4 bases, the J end lost 6 bases, and 13 bases lay between the germline ends. The CDR3 contains 14 residues. CDR3 nucleotide sequence: TGTGCCACCAGCACAAGGACTTTAATCAATGAGCAGTTCTTC. Translating it yields CATSTRTLINEQFF.

The rearrangement links TRBV7-9 to TRBJ2-1, with 9 bases fitting TRBD2. The junction had 9 bases not matched to a gene; V was cut back by 4 bases and J by 8 bases. This CDR3 comprises 15 residues. From germline, CDR1 is SEHNR and CDR2 FQNEAQ (reference sequence). The CDR3 DNA sequence: TGTGCCAGCAGCTCCCGGGGGCGGGAGGGCTATGAGCAGTTCTTC. It encodes CASSSRGREGYEQFF.

Many counts were recorded for this clonotype. The chain recombines TRBV12-3 or TRBV12-4 with TRBJ2-5; the D is unclear. V was cut by 2 bases and J by 1 base, with 11 bases left in between. The CDR3 has 15 amino acids. CDR3 nucleotides: TGTGCCAGCAGTTTAATGGTCGGCCCCCAAGAGACCCAGTACTTC. This gives the protein CASSLMVGPQETQYF.

The chain links TRBV18 to TRBJ2-7, with a possible D match to TRBD2 (6 bases). The J call is in doubt because the DNA end fits TRBJ2-5 better. The CDR3 runs 14 residues. Germline loops: CDR1 KGHSH, CDR2 LQKENI. This chain's CDR3 is CASSPYSGEETQYF. CDR3 nucleotides: TGTGCCAGCTCCCCGTATTCGGGGGAAGAGACCCAGTACTTC.

This clonotype was observed a handful of times. The rearrangement uses TRBV3-1 and TRBJ2-7, with TRBD2 as a possible D gene (5 bases). Germline V gene lookup returns CDR1 LGHDT and CDR2 YNNKEL (reference sequence). The germline V and J ends were trimmed by 2 bases and 8 bases, with 10 bases remaining between them. This CDR3 region has 12 residues. The CDR3 sequence is CASSQPAVQQYF. The DNA for the CDR3 is TGTGCCAGCAGCCAACCAGCGGTACAGCAGTACTTC.